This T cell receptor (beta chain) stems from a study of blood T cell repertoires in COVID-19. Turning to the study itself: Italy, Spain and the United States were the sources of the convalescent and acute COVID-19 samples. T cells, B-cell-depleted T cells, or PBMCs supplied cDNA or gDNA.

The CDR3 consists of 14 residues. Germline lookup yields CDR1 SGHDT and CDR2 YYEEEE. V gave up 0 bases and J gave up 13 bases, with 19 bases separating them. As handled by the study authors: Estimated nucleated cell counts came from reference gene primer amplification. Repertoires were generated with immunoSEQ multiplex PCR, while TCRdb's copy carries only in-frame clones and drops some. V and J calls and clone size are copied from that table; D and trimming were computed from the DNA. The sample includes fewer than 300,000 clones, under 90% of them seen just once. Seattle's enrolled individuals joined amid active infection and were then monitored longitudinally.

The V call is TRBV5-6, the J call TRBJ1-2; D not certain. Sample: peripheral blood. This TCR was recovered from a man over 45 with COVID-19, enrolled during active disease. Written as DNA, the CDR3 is TGTGCCAGCAGCTTGGACCTGAGGCCCCTGCGTTTCACCTTC. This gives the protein CASSLDLRPLRFTF.